The clone carrying this TCR beta chain was observed once. The entry originates in a study of blood T cell repertoires in COVID-19. CDR3 length: 13 amino acids. V lost 0 bases and J 4 bases, leaving 5 bases between the germline ends. The germline V gene has CDR1 SGHRS and CDR2 YFSETQ. Profiling relied on immunoSEQ multiplex PCR, and the TCRdb table lists in-frame clones only, not all of them. The repertoire consists of about 150,000 clones, with roughly 90% occurring once and the leading ten covering about 2.3%. Sequencing used peripheral blood. The V and J genes are TRBV5-1 and TRBJ1-3, with unresolved D. This clonotype was obtained from a human donor in a cohort sampled during active COVID-19. The CDR3 reads CASSLDTGNTIYF. The CDR3 nucleotides are TGCGCCAGCAGCTTGGACACAGGAAACACCATATATTTT.